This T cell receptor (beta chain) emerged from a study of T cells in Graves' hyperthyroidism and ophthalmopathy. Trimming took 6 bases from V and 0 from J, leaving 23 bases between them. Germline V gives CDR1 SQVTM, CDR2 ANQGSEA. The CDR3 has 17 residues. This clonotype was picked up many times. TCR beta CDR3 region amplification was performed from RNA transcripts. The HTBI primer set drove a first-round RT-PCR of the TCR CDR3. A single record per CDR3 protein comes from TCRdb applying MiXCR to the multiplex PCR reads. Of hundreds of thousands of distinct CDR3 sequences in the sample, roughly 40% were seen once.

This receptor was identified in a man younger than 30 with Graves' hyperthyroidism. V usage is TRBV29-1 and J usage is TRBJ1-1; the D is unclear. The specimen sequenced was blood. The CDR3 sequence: CSVWTRGYGGVNTEAFF. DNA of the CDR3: TGCAGCGTATGGACGCGCGGTTACGGCGGGGTGAACACTGAAGCTTTCTTT.